This entry lists 2 T cell receptor beta chains sequenced from one sample in a study of blood T cell repertoires in COVID-19. TCRdb keeps only in-frame clones here, not all; method: immunoSEQ multiplex PCR. Of approximately 80,000 clones listed, more than 75% are singletons. Sequencing was carried out using peripheral blood. These receptors were obtained from a man aged 40-50 years with acute or convalescent COVID-19.

The genes are TRBV6-2 or TRBV6-3 and TRBJ2-1, with 8 bases aligning to TRBD1. V trimming: 5 bases; J trimming: 16 bases; junction bases outside the gene matches: 7. The CDR3 sequence is 11 residues long. Germline CDR1 is MNHEY and CDR2 is SVGEGT. CDR3 DNA sequence: TGTGCCAGCAGTACCGACAGGGGACGATTCTTC. Translated, it gives CASSTDRGRFF.

This clone has a handful of counts. The chain combines TRBV19 with TRBJ1-2; D remains ambiguous. This CDR3 contains 14 residues. Trimming removed 4 bases from V and 0 bases from J, with 9 bases in between. Germline values: CDR1 LNHDA, CDR2 SQIVND (reference sequence). CDR3 DNA: TGTGCCAGTAGTAGCCGGACTACTAACTATGGCTACACCTTC. This codes for CASSSRTTNYGYTF.